The entry that follows covers one TCR beta chain sequence. The CDR3 runs to 13 residues. The data belong to a study of blood T cell repertoires in COVID-19. About the study: Both acute and convalescent COVID-19 samples were obtained from the United States, Italy and Spain.

Generated by immunoSEQ multiplex PCR, the TCRdb table keeps only in-frame clones and is missing some. The repertoire holds more than 90,000 clones, with 87% as singletons. This TCR derives from a woman aged 60-75 years with COVID-19, enrolled during active disease. J is TRBJ2-1 and V is TRBV21-1; the table assigns TRBD2, which was not confirmed against the DNA. TRBV21-1 is a pseudogene segment. Source material: peripheral blood. CDR3 nucleotides: TGTGCCAGCAGCAAAAGGAGATACAATGAGCAGTTCTTC. As protein: CASSKRRYNEQFF.